The clone carrying this T cell receptor beta chain has ten or more counts. The data were taken from a study of T cells after yellow fever vaccination. The CDR3 loop spans 17 amino acids. J gave up 2 bases and V 0 bases, and 6 bases lay outside the gene matches. Germline CDR1 MNHEY, CDR2 SVGAGI. A single record per CDR3 protein comes from TCRdb applying MiXCR to the 5' RACE reads. This table holds hundreds of thousands of distinct CDR3 sequences, around 12% found once. V usage is TRBV6-5 and J usage is TRBJ2-7; TRBD2 matches 11 bases. The starting material was PBMCs, obtained on the day of the yellow fever booster vaccination. The receptor comes from a man aged 30 to 39 who received the YFV17D yellow fever vaccine. The CDR3 DNA follows: TGTGCCAGCAGTTACTCCTGGGCGACTAGCGGGGCCTACGAGCAGTACTTC. Translation gives CASSYSWATSGAYEQYF.